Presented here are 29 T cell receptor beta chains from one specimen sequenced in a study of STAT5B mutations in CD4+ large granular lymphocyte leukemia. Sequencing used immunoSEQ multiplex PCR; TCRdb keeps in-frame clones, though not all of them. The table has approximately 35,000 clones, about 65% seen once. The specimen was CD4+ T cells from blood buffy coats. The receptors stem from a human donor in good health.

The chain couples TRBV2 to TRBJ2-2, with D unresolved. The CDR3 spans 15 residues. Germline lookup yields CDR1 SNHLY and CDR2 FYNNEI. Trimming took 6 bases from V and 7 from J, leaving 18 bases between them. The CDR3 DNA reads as TGTGCCAGCAGCACCGGGTGGCAAACGGGCGGGGAGCTGTTTTTT. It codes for CASSTGWQTGGELFF. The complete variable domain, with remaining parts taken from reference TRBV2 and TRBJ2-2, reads EPEVTQTPSHQVTQMGQEVILRCVPISNHLYFYWYRQILGQKVEFLVSFYNNEISEKSEIFDDQFSVERPDGSNFTLKIRSTKLEDSAMYFCASSTGWQTGGELFFGEGSRLTVL.

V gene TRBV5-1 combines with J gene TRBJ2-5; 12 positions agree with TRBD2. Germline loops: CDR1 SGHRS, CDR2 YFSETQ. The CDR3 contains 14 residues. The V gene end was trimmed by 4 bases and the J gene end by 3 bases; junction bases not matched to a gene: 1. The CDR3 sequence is CASSRTSGEETQYF. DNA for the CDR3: TGCGCCAGCAGCCGGACTAGCGGGGAAGAGACCCAGTACTTC.

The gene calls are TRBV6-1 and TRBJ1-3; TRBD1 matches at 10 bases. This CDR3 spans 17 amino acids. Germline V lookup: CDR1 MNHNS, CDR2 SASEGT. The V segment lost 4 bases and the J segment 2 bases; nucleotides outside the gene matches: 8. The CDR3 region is CASSGGWGQGPGNTIYF. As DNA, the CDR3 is TGTGCCAGCAGTGGAGGCTGGGGACAGGGGCCTGGAAACACCATATATTTT.

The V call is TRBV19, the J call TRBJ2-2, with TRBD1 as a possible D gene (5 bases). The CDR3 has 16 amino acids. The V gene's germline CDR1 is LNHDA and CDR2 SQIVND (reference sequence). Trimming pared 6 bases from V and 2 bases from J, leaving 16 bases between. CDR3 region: CASSQRGISNTGELFF. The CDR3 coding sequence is TGTGCCAGTAGCCAAAGGGGAATTAGTAACACCGGGGAGCTGTTTTTT.

The CDR3 spells CASSKNRGETQYF. In nucleotides, the CDR3 is TGTGCCAGTAGTAAGAACAGGGGAGAGACCCAGTACTTC. The chain has TRBV19 and TRBJ2-5, with 7 bases matching TRBD1. The CDR3 extends over 13 amino acids. V lost 4 bases and J lost 4; bases outside the gene matches: 3. Germline V gene data show CDR1 as LNHDA and CDR2 as SQIVND (reference sequence).

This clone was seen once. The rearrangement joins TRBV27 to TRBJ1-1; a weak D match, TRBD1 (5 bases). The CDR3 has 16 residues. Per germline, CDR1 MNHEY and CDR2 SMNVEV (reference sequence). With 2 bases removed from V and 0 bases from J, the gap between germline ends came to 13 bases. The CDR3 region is CASSLLSPGLNTEAFF. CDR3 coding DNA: TGTGCCAGCAGTTTACTGTCTCCGGGGCTGAACACTGAAGCTTTCTTT.

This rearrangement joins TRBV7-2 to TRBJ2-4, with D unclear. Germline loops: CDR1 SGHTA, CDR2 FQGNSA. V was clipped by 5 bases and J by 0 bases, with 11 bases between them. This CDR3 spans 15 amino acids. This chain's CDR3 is CASSTVTLAKNIQYF. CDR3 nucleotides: TGTGCCAGCAGCACCGTTACTTTAGCCAAAAACATTCAGTACTTC.

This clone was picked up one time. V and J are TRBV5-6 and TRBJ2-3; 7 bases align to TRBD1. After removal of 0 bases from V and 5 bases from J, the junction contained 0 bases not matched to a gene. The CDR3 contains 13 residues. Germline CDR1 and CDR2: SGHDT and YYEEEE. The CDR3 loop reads CASSLDRGDTQYF. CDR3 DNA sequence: TGTGCCAGCAGCTTGGACAGGGGAGATACGCAGTATTTT.

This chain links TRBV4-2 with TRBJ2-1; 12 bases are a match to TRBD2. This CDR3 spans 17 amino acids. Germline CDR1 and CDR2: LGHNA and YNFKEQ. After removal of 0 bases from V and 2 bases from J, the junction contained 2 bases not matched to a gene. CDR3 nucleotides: TGTGCCAGCAGCCAAGAACTAGCGGGGGGCGCCTACAATGAGCAGTTCTTC. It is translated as CASSQELAGGAYNEQFF.

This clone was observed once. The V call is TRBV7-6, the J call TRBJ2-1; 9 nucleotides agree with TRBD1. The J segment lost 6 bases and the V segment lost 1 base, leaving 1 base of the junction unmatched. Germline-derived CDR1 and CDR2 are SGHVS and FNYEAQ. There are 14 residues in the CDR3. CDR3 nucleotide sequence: TGTGCCAGCAGCTTAGGGACAGGGGTCAATGAGCAGTTCTTC. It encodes CASSLGTGVNEQFF.

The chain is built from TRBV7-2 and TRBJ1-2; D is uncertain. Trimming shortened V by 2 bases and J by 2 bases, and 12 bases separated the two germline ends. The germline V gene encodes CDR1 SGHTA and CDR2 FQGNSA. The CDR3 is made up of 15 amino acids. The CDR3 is CASSLWSGVNYGYTF. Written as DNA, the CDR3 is TGTGCCAGCAGCTTATGGTCCGGGGTAAACTATGGCTACACCTTC.

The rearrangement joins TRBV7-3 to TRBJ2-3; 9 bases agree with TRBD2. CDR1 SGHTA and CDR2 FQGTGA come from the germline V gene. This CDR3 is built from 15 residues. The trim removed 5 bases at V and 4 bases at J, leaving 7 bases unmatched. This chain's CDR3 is CASSPTERGADTQYF. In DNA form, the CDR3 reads TGTGCCAGCAGCCCGACGGAGCGGGGGGCAGATACGCAGTATTTT.

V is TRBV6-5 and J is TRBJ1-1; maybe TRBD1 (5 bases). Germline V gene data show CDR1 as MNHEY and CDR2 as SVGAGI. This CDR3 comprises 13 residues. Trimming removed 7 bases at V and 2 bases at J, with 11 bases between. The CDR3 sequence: CASKKQENTEAFF. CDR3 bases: TGTGCCAGCAAAAAACAGGAAAACACTGAAGCTTTCTTT.

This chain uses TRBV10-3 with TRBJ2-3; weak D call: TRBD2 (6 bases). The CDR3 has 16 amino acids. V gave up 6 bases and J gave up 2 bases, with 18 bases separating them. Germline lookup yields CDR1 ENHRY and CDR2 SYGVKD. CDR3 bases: TGTGCCATCAGGTCGAGTTTGCGGGGTAACACAGATACGCAGTATTTT. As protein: CAIRSSLRGNTDTQYF.

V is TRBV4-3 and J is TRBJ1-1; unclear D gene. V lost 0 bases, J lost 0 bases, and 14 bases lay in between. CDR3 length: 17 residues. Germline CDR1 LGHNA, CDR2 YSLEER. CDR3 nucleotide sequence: TGCGCCAGCAGCCAAGATCATCGGCTACTCCTGAACACTGAAGCTTTCTTT. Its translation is CASSQDHRLLLNTEAFF.

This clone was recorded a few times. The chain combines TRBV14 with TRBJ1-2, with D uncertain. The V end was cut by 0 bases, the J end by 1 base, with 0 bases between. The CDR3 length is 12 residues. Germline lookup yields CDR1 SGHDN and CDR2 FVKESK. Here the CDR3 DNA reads TGTGCCAGCAGCCAAGATAACTATGGCTACACCTTC. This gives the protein CASSQDNYGYTF.

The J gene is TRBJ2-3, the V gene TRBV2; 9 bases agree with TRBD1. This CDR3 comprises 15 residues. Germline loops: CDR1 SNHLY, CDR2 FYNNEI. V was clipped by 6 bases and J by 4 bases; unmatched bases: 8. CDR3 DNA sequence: TGTGCCAGCAGACCCGGGACAGGGTCCCCAGATACGCAGTATTTT. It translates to CASRPGTGSPDTQYF.

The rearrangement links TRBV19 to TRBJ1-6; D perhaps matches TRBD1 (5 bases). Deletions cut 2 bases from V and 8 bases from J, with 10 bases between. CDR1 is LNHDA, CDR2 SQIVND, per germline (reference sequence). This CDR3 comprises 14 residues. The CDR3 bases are TGTGCCAGTAGTATAAGGGTAGGGGATTCACCCCTCCACTTT. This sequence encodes CASSIRVGDSPLHF. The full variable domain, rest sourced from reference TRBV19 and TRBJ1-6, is DGGITQSPKYLFRKEGQNVTLSCEQNLNHDAMYWYRQDPGQGLRLIYYSQIVNDFQKGDIAEGYSVSREKKESFPLTVTSAQKNPTAFYLCASSIRVGDSPLHFGNGTRLTVT.

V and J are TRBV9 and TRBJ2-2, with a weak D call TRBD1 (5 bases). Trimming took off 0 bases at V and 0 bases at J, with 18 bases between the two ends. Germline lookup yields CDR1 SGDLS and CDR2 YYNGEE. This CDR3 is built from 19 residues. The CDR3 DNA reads TGTGCCAGCAGCGTAGTAGGTAGGGCAGGGCCCTCGAACACCGGGGAGCTGTTTTTT. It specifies CASSVVGRAGPSNTGELFF.

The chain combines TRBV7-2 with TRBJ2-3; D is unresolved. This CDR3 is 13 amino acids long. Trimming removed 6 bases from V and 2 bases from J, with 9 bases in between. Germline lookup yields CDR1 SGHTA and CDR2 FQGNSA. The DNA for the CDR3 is TGTGCCAGCAGACGTGGCGTCACAGATACGCAGTATTTT. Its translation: CASRRGVTDTQYF. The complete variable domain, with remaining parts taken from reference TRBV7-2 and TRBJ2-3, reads GAGVSQSPSNKVTEKGKDVELRCDPISGHTALYWYRQSLGQGLEFLIYFQGNSAPDKSGLPSDRFSAERTGGSVSTLTIQRTQQEDSAVYLCASRRGVTDTQYFGPGTRLTVL.

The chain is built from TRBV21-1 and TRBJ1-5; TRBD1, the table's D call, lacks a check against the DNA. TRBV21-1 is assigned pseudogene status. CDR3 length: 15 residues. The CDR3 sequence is CASSTQTGGNRPQHF. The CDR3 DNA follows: TGTGCCAGCAGCACCCAGACAGGGGGCAATCGGCCCCAGCATTTT.

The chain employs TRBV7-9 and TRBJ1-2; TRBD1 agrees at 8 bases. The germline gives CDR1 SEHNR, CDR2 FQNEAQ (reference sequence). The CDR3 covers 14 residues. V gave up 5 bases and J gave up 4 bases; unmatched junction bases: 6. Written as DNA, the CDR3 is TGTGCCAGCAGCCTAGGACAGGGAATCTATGGCTACACCTTC. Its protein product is CASSLGQGIYGYTF. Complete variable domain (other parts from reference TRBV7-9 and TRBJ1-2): DTGVSQNPRHKITKRGQNVTFRCDPISEHNRLYWYRQTLGQGPEFLTYFQNEAQLEKSRLLSDRFSAERPKGSFSTLEIQRTEQGDSAMYLCASSLGQGIYGYTFGSGTRLTVV.

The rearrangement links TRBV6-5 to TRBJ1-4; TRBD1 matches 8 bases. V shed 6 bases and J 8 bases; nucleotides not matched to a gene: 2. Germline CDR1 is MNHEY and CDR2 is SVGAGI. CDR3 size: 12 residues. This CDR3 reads CASSTGGEKLFF. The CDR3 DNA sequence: TGTGCCAGCAGCACAGGGGGAGAAAAACTGTTTTTT.

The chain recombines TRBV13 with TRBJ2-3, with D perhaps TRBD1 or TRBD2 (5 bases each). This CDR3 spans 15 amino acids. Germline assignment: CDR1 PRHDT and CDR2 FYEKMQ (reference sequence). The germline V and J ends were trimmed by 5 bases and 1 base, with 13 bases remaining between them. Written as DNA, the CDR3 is TGTGCCAGCAGCCAAGGGACGCCTGGCACAGATACGCAGTATTTT. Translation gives CASSQGTPGTDTQYF.

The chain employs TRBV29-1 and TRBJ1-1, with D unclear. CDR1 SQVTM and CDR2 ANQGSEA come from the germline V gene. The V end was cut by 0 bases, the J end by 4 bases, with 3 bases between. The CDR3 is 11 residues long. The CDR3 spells CSVEDTTEAFF. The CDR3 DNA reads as TGCAGCGTTGAAGACACCACTGAAGCTTTCTTT.

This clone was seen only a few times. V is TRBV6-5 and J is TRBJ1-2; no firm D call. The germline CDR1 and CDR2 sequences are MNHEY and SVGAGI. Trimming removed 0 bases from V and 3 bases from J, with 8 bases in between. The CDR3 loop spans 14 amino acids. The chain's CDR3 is CASSYSQSYYGYTF. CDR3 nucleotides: TGTGCCAGCAGTTACTCGCAAAGCTACTATGGCTACACCTTC.

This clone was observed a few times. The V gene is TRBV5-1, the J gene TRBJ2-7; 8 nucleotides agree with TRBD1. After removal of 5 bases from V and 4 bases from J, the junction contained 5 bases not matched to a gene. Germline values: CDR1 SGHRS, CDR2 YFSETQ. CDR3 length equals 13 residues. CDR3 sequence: CASREQGGYEQYF. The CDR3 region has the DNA TGCGCCAGCAGAGAACAGGGGGGTTACGAGCAGTACTTC. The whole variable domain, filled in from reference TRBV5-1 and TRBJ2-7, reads KAGVTQTPRYLIKTRGQQVTLSCSPISGHRSVSWYQQTPGQGLQFLFEYFSETQRNKGNFPGRFSGRQFSNSRSEMNVSTLELGDSALYLCASREQGGYEQYFGPGTRLTVT.

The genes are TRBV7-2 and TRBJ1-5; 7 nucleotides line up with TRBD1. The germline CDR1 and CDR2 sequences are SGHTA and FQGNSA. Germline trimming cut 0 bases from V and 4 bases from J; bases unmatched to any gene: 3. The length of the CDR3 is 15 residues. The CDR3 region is CASSLATGQNQPQHF. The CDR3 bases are TGTGCCAGCAGCTTAGCGACAGGGCAAAATCAGCCCCAGCATTTT.

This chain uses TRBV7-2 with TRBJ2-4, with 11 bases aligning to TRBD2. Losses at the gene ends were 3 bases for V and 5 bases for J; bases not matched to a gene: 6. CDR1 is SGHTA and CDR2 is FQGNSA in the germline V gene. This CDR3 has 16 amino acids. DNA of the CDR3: TGTGCCAGCAGCTTTATAGCGGGGGGGATTGAAAACATTCAGTACTTC. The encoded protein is CASSFIAGGIENIQYF.